This T cell receptor beta chain was retrieved from a study of shared clonotypes between healthy human individuals. Germline lookup yields CDR1 SNHLY and CDR2 FYNNEI. This CDR3 spans 16 amino acids. V dropped 2 bases and J dropped 4 bases, with 15 bases sitting between them. Assay used: immunoSEQ multiplex PCR; TCRdb lists only in-frame clones, some missing. The sample holds some 2 million clones; just under 95% are singletons and the top ten take about 1.1%. Concerning this clone itself: Antigen unknown.

Study-wide findings and caveats: Generation of non-shared clonotypes was less probable than generation of clonotypes shared by all four donors.

It was CD45RO-negative cells, positively selected for CCR7, that made up naive CD8 cells, with terminally differentiated effector memory CD45RA+ cells excluded. The rearrangement joins TRBV2 to TRBJ2-1; no definite D call. This clonotype was sampled from a young man in good health. The sample taken for sequencing was naive CD8+ T cells sorted from blood. In DNA form, the CDR3 reads TGTGCCAGCAGTGAAATGCTTAACCTGGGGTACAATGAGCAGTTCTTC. Encoded protein: CASSEMLNLGYNEQFF.